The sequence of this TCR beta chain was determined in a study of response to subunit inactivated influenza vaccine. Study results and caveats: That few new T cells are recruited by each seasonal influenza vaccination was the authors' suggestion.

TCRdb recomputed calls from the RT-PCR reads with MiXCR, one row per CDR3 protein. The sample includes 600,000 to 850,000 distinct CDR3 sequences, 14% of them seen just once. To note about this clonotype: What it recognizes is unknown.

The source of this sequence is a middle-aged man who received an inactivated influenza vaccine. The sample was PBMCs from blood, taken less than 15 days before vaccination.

The chain's CDR3 is CASSRRKGQGAEQYF. The DNA of the CDR3 is TGTGCCAGTAGTAGAAGAAAGGGACAGGGGGCCGAGCAGTACTTC. The rearrangement joins TRBV19 to TRBJ2-7; the match to TRBD1 covers 12 bases. Germline CDR1 reads LNHDA; CDR2 reads SQIVND (reference sequence). V lost 4 bases to trimming and J lost 6 bases; unmatched junction nucleotides: 7. CDR3 length equals 15 residues.